This entry lists 6 T cell receptor beta chains sequenced from one sample in a study of blood T cells in healthy people across ages. A second PCR, run for about 7 to 11 cycles, used a sample-barcoded 5' primer plus a J-beta primer mix. TCRdb re-analysed the 5' RACE reads in MiXCR, keeping a single row per CDR3 protein. The sample holds about 780,000 distinct CDR3 sequences, about 47% seen once. The specimen was blood. These receptors were obtained from a man aged 80 or over in good health.

The genes are TRBV6-5 and TRBJ2-6; no firm D call. Germline assignment: CDR1 MNHEY and CDR2 SVGAGI. The CDR3 consists of 14 residues. V was shortened by 8 bases and J by 0 bases, with 8 bases between the two germline ends. The CDR3 DNA reads as TGTGCCAGCTATGACAACTCTGGGGCCAACGTCCTGACTTTC. It is translated as CASYDNSGANVLTF.

This chain joins TRBV19 and TRBJ2-2, with no clear D. The CDR3 covers 13 residues. In germline, CDR1 is LNHDA, CDR2 SQIVND (reference sequence). V lost 1 base and J lost 4, with 4 bases in between. CDR3 in amino acids: CASSIVVTGELFF. The CDR3 region has the DNA TGTGCCAGTAGTATAGTGGTCACCGGGGAGCTGTTTTTT.

The chain combines TRBV29-1 with TRBJ2-2, with a tentative D call TRBD2 (5 bases). Germline CDR1 SQVTM, CDR2 ANQGSEA. Trimming cost V 5 bases and J 6 bases, with 10 bases left between them. CDR3 length: 12 residues. In DNA form, the CDR3 reads TGCAGCGTTAACAGCGGAGCCGGGGAGCTGTTTTTT. Its translation: CSVNSGAGELFF.

This clonotype was seen a handful of times. The CDR3 nucleotides read TGTGCCAGCAGTGAATCGGGTAGCATCGCCTCAGCAGATACGCAGTATTTT. This encodes CASSESGSIASADTQYF. The chain recombines TRBV25-1 with TRBJ2-3; D gene uncertain. Looked up from germline, CDR1 is MGHDK and CDR2 is SYGVNS. Deletions cut 1 base from V and 4 bases from J, with 18 bases between. CDR3 size: 17 residues. Drawing the rest from reference TRBV25-1 and TRBJ2-3, the complete variable domain is EADIYQTPRYLVIGTGKKITLECSQTMGHDKMYWYQQDPGMELHLIHYSYGVNSTEKGDLSSESTVSRIRTEHFPLTLESARPSHTSQYLCASSESGSIASADTQYFGPGTRLTVL.

The V and J genes are TRBV3-1 and TRBJ1-1; unclear D gene. CDR1 and CDR2 from the germline V gene are LGHDT and YNNKEL (reference sequence). This CDR3 contains 13 residues. V lost 3 bases, J lost 4 bases, and 9 bases lay in between. In DNA, the CDR3 is TGTGCCAGCAGCCACCTCAGTGGCACTGAAGCTTTCTTT. This sequence encodes CASSHLSGTEAFF.

This clonotype was observed a handful of times. The chain links TRBV29-1 to TRBJ2-5; 10 bases are shared with TRBD1. Germline V gives CDR1 SQVTM, CDR2 ANQGSEA. V was pared by 6 bases and J by 11 bases, with 15 bases of the junction left unmatched. The CDR3 totals 14 residues. CDR3 in DNA: TGCAGCGTCCTCGGACAGGGGGTGATAAATGAGCAGTACTTC. It encodes CSVLGQGVINEQYF.